This T cell receptor (beta chain) originates from a study of regulatory T cells in long-lasting Graves disease. The wider study: Less than 3 months of antithyroid drugs had been taken by newly diagnosed Graves' patients. Study-level points and caveats: Persistent patients shared more public clonotypes (over 2,500) than new patients (more than 900).

With iRepertoire HTBI primers and Arm-PCR of CDR3 regions, TCR beta libraries were built. How the authors handled the data: Looking across samples, the authors found about 62 TRBV and 12 to 15 TRBJ segments. TCRdb reprocessed the multiplex PCR reads with MiXCR, giving one entry per CDR3 protein. In this record, the V and J calls reflect TCRdb's handling and not the investigators' own analysis. The profile covers about 220,000 distinct CDR3 sequences, with roughly a fifth appearing a single time and approximately 12% taken by the ten largest. Time point defined: newly diagnosed GD, antithyroid drugs for less than 3 months. The authors made the TCR library using RNA they extracted from PBMCs. Graves' disease diagnosis was established per American Thyroid Association guidelines. This clonotype was observed at least ten times. What it binds is not known. At one of its ends the junction is not consistent with the germline gene, which may arise from a read error.

This CDR3 has 16 residues. The germline V gene encodes CDR1 MDHEN and CDR2 SYDVKM. In addition, the sample was reused for a study of T cells in Graves' hyperthyroidism and ophthalmopathy.

The chain joins TRBV28 to TRBJ2-7; 7 bases are a match to TRBD2. The clonotype comes from a woman aged 25-40 years with Graves disease. The sequencing here drew on peripheral blood mononuclear cells (PBMCs), taken at new diagnosis, from a patient treated with antithyroid drugs. The CDR3 sequence: CASSTLLARNLYEQYF. In DNA, the CDR3 is TGTGCCAGCAGTACCTTACTAGCGAGAAACCTTTACGAGCAATACTTC.